Detailed here is one T cell receptor beta chain. The antigen it recognizes is unknown. Base qualities were left out, and no much larger clone turns up one base away. For sequencing of the TCRbeta CDR3 region, genomic DNA was extracted from the sorted cells. TCRbeta CDR3 regions were sequenced using the immunoSEQ Assay. Held by TCRdb, this immuneACCESS table contains in-frame sequences only and omits some clones. Under half of the omission traces to an unresolved V gene where checked; the cause of the rest is unknown. Present in this sample are about 79,000 clones, roughly 80% of which were seen just once. Roughly 4.5% of the sample is held by the ten biggest clonotypes. This sample was included in a study of OX40 agonist ivuxolimab in advanced cancers. Regarding the complete study: Ivuxolimab was a fully human IgG2 agonistic monoclonal antibody targeting the costimulatory receptor OX40 (CD134). Intravenous ivuxolimab was administered to patients every 2 weeks at six dose levels: 0.01, 0.1, 0.3, 1.5, 3 and 10 mg/kg. Among the roughly 54 dose-escalation patients, about 19 had hepatocellular carcinoma, roughly 15 melanoma, 9 renal cell carcinoma and 9 head and neck cancer. In the dose-escalation cohort, 82.7% of patients were male, and the mean age was around 60 years with a range of roughly 20 to 79. Prior anti-PD-1, anti-PD-L1 or anti-CTLA-4 therapy was permitted, and about 40% of dose-escalation patients had received checkpoint inhibitors. Partial responses were achieved by three dose-escalation patients, of whom one had hepatocellular carcinoma and two had cutaneous melanoma. Peripheral TCRbeta sequencing was intended to test whether TCR sequence diversity was altered and clonal T-cell expansion was caused by ivuxolimab. The paper covers the monotherapy dose-escalation part of the phase I ivuxolimab trial, which included N ≈ 50 patients.

The investigation overall reported the following: Antigen specificity was not determined for the clonally expanded peripheral T cells. Partial responders in the 0.1-3.0 mg/kg groups had among the lowest normalized peripheral clonal expansion, especially among CD8+ T cells. After ivuxolimab, more expanded clones were found on average in CD8+ T cells than in CD4+ T cells. At doses of 0.1 to 3.0 mg/kg, clonal expansion of both CD4+ and CD8+ blood T cells was observed from baseline to week 6. Low levels of normalized T-cell clonal expansion were also seen in some patients who did not respond.

The trial excluded patients who had a history of autoimmune disease or were on systemic immunosuppression. Peripheral blood for TCR sequencing was collected from all dose cohorts at baseline, on cycle 4 day 1, and on cycle 7 day 1. The samples were drawn from a first-in-human, open-label, multicenter phase I dose-escalation trial of ivuxolimab. Adults with locally advanced or metastatic head and neck squamous cell, hepatocellular, melanoma or renal cell carcinoma were enrolled in the trial. Before TCR sequencing, CD4+ T cells and CD8+ T cells were sorted from peripheral blood as separate populations. Via the germline V gene, CDR1 is SGHDN and CDR2 FVKESK. The CDR3 holds 13 amino acids from the cysteine to the phenylalanine. Only CDR3 DNA remains: 39 bases, in frame from the first base. The trim is 0 bases for V and 7 bases for J, with a gap of 9 bases between the germline ends.

The chain was built from TRBV14 and TRBJ1-2, with no confidently assigned D gene. This TCR came from an adult with an advanced solid tumor such as melanoma, head and neck, liver or kidney cancer. The input for sequencing was CD4+ or CD8+ T cells sorted from blood, taken in a trial of the OX40 agonist ivuxolimab. The CDR3 has the sequence CASSQDTGSGYTF. The bases read TGTGCCAGCAGCCAAGATACGGGTAGTGGCTACACCTTC.